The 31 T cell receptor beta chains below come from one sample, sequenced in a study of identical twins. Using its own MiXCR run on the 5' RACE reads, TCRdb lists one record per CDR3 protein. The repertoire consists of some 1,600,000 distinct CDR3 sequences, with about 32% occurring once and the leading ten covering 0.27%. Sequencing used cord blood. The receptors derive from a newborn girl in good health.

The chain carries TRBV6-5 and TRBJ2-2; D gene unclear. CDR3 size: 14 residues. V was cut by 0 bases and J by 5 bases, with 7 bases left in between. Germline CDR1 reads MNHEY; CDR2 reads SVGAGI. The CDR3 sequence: CASSYSVGTGELFF. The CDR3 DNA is TGTGCCAGCAGTTACTCGGTAGGGACCGGGGAGCTGTTTTTT.

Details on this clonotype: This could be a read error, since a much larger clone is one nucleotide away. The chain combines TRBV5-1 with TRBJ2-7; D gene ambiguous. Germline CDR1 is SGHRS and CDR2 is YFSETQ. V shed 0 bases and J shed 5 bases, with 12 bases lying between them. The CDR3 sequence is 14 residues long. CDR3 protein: CASSLGGYYDEQYF. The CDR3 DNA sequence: TGCGCCAGCAGCTTGGGCGGCTACTACGACGAGCAGTACTTC.

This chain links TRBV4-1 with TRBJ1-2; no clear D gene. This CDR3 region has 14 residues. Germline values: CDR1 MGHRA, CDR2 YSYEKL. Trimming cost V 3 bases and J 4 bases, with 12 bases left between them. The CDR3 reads CASSHRTAIYGYTF. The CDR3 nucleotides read TGCGCCAGCAGCCATCGGACGGCTATCTATGGCTACACCTTC.

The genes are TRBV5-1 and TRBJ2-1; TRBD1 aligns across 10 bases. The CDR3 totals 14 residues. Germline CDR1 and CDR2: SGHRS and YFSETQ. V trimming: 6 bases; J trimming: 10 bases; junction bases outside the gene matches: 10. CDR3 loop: CASTGTGVPYEQFF. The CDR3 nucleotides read TGCGCCAGCACCGGGACAGGGGTTCCCTACGAGCAGTTCTTC.

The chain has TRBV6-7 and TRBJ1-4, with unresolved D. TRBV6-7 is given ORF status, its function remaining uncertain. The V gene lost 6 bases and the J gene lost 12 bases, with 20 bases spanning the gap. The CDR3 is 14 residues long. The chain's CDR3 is CASSRRAPCRELFF. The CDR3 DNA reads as TGTGCCAGCAGCCGCCGGGCGCCTTGTCGAGAACTGTTTTTT.

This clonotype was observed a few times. CDR3 in DNA: TGTGCCAGCAGTTACCCGGGACAGTCTAACTATGGCTACACCTTC. This gives the protein CASSYPGQSNYGYTF. The V and J genes are TRBV6-6 and TRBJ1-2, with 7 nucleotides matching TRBD1. Trimming at V came to 2 bases and at J to 0 bases, leaving 3 bases not matched to a gene. This CDR3 comprises 15 residues. Germline V gene data show CDR1 as MNHNY and CDR2 as SVGAGI (reference sequence).

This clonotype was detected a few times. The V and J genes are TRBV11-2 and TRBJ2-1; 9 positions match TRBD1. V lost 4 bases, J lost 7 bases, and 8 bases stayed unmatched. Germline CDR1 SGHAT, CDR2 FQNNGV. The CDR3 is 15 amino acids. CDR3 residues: CASSSNRGRWNEQFF. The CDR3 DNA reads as TGTGCCAGCAGCTCGAACAGGGGGCGTTGGAATGAGCAGTTCTTC. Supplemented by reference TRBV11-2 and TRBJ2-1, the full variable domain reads EAGVAQSPRYKIIEKRQSVAFWCNPISGHATLYWYQQILGQGPKLLIQFQNNGVVDDSQLPKDRFSAERLKGVDSTLKIQPAKLEDSAVYLCASSSNRGRWNEQFFGPGTRLTVL.

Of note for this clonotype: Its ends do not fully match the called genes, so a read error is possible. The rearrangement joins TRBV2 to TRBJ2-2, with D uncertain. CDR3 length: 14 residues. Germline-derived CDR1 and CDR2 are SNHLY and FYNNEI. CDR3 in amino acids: CASREGTYGGELFF. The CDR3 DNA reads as TGTGCCAGCAGGGAAGGTACTTATGGCGGGGAGCTGTTTTTT.

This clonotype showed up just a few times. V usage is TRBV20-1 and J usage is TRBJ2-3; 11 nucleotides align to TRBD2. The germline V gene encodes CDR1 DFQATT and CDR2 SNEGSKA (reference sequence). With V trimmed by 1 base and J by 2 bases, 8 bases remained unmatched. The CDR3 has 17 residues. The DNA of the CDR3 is TGCAGTGCTAGAGGGGAGCTAGCGGGGGGTCCCACAGATACGCAGTATTTT. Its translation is CSARGELAGGPTDTQYF.

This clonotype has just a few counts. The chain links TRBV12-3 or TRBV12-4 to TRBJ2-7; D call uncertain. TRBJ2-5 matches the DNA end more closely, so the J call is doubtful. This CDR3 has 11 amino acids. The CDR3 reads CASSMAGTQYF. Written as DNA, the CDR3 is TGTGCCAGCAGCATGGCTGGGACCCAGTACTTC.

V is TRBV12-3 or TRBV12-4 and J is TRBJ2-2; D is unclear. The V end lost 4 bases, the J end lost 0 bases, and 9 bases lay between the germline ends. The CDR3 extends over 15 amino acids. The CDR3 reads CASSSATSNTGELFF. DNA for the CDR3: TGTGCCAGCAGTTCTGCGACATCGAACACCGGGGAGCTGTTTTTT.

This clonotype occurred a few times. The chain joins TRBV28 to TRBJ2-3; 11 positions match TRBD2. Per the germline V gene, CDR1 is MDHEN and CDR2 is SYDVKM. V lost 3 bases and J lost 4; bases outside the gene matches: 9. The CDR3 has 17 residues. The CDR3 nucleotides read TGTGCCAGCAGTTTCATCAGTCTAGCGGGAGGTGCAGATACGCAGTATTTT. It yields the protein CASSFISLAGGADTQYF.

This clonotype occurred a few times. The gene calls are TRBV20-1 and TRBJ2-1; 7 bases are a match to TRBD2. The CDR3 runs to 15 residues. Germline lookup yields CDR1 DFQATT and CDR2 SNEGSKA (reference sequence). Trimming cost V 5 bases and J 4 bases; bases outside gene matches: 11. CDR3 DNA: TGCAGTGCTCCGACTAGCCTATCTTCATACAATGAGCAGTTCTTC. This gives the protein CSAPTSLSSYNEQFF.

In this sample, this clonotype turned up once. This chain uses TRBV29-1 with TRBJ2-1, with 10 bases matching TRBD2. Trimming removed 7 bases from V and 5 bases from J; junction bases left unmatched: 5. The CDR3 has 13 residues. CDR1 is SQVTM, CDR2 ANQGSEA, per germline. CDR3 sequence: CSGSGRANNEQFF. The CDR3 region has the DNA TGCAGCGGAAGCGGGAGGGCCAACAATGAGCAGTTCTTC.

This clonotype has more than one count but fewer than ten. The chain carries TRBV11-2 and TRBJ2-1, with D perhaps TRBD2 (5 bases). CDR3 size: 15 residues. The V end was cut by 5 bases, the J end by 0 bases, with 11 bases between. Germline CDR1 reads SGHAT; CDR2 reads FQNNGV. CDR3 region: CASSDPSSSYNEQFF. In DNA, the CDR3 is TGTGCCAGCAGCGACCCTAGCTCCTCCTACAATGAGCAGTTCTTC.

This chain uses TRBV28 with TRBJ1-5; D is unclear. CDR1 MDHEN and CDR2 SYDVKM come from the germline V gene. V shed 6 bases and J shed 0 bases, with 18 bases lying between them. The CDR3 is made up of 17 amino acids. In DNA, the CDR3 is TGTGCCAGCAGACCGCCACCAGCGGCCTATAGCAATCAGCCCCAGCATTTT. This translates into CASRPPPAAYSNQPQHF.

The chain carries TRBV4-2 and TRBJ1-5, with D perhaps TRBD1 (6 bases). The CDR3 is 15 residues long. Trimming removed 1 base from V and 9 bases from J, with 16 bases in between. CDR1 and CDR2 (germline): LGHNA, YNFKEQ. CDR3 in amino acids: CASSQGAQGGMPQHF. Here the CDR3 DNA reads TGTGCCAGCAGCCAAGGGGCACAGGGAGGGATGCCCCAGCATTTT.

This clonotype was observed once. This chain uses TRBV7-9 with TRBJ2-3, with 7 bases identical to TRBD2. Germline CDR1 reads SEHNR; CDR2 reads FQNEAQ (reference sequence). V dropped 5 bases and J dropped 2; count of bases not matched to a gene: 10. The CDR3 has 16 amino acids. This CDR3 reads CASSLGEGSFTDTQYF. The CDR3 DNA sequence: TGTGCCAGCAGCCTAGGGGAGGGCAGTTTCACAGATACGCAGTATTTT.

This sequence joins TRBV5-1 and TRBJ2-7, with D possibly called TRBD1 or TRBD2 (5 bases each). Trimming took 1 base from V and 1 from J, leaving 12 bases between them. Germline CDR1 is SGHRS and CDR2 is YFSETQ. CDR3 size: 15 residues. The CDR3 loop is CASSLRDANSYEQYF. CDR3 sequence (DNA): TGCGCCAGCAGCTTGAGGGACGCAAATTCCTACGAGCAGTACTTC.

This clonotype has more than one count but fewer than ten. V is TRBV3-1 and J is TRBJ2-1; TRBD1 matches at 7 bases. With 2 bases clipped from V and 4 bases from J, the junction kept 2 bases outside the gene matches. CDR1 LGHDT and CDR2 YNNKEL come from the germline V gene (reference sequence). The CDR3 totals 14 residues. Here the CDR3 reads CASSQKGQYNEQFF. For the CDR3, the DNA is TGTGCCAGCAGCCAAAAGGGACAGTACAATGAGCAGTTCTTC.

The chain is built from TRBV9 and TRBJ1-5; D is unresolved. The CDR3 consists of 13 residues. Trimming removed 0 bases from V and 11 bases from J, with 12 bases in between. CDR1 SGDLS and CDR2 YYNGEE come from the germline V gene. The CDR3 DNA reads TGTGCCAGCAGCGTAGGGTGGCTATCAGCCCAGCATTTT. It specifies CASSVGWLSAQHF.

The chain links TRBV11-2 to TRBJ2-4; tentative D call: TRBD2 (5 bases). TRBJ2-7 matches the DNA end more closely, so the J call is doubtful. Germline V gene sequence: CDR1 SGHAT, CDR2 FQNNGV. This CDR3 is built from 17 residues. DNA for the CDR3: TGTGCCAGCAGCTTATATCCCCGTCGGGCTAGCCTAGACGAGCAGTACTTC. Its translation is CASSLYPRRASLDEQYF.

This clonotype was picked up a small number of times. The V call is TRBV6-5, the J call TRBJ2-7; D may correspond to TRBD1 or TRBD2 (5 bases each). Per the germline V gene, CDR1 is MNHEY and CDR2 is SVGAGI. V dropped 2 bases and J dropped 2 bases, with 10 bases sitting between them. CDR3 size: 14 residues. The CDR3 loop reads CASSYQGPPYEQYF. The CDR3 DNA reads TGTGCCAGCAGTTACCAGGGACCCCCCTACGAGCAGTACTTC.

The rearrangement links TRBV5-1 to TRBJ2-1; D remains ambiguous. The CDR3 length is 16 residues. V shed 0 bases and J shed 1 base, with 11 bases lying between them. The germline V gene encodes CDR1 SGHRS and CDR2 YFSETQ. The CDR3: CASSLGRYLSYNEQFF. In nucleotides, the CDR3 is TGCGCCAGCAGCTTGGGACGGTACCTATCCTACAATGAGCAGTTCTTC.

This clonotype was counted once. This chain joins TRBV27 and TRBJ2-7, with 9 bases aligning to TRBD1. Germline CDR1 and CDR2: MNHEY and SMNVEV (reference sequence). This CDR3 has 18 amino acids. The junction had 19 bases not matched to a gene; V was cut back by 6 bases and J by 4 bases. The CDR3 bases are TGTGCCAGCAGGCCTTGGGGCCTTAACAGGGGGCCTACTTACGAGCAGTACTTC. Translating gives CASRPWGLNRGPTYEQYF.

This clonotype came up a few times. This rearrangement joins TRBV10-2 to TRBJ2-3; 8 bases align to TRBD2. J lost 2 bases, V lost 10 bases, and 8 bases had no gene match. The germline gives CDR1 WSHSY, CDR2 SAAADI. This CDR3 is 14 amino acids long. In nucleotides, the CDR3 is TGCGCCATCCGAACGGGGGGGCCCACAGATACGCAGTATTTT. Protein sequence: CAIRTGGPTDTQYF.

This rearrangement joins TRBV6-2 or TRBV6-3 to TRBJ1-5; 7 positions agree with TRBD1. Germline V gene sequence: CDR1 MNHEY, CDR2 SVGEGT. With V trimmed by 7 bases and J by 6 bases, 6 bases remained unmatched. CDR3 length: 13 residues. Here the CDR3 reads CASTRGVSQPQHF. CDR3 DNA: TGTGCCAGCACCAGGGGGGTAAGTCAGCCCCAGCATTTT.

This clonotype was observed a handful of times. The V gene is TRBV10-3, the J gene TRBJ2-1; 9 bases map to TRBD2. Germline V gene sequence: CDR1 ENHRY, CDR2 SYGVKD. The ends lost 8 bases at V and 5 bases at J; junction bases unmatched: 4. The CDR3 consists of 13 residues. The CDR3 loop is CAIAGTSHNEQFF. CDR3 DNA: TGTGCCATCGCCGGGACTAGCCACAATGAGCAGTTCTTC.

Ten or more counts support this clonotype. The CDR3 loop is CASSLARKATYNEQFF. Here the CDR3 DNA reads TGCGCCAGCAGCTTGGCCCGGAAGGCGACGTACAATGAGCAGTTCTTC. V gene TRBV5-1 combines with J gene TRBJ2-1; D is unresolved. V was cut by 0 bases and J by 4 bases, with 14 bases left in between. Per the germline V gene, CDR1 is SGHRS and CDR2 is YFSETQ. The CDR3 has 16 residues.

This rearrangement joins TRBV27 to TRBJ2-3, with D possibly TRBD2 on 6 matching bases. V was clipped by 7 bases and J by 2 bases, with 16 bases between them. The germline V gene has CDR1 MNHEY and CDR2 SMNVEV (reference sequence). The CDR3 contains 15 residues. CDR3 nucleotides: TGTGCCAGCAACTTCCGGGGGACCGTCACAGATACGCAGTATTTT. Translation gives CASNFRGTVTDTQYF.

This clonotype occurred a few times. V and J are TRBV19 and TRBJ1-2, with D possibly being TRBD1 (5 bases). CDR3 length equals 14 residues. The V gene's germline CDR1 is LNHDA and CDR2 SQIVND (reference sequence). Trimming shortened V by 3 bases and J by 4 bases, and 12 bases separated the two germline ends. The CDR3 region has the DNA TGTGCCAGTAGTATGGGGCCGAGGAGCTATGGCTACACCTTC. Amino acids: CASSMGPRSYGYTF.